Below, 27 T cell receptor beta chains from the same sample are listed, as sequenced in a study of OX40 agonist ivuxolimab in advanced cancers. The table came from immunoSEQ multiplex PCR; TCRdb's copy has only in-frame clones and leaves some out. The profile shows 55,000 to 70,000 clones, roughly 90% of them singletons. The source was CD4+ or CD8+ T cells sorted from blood, collected in a trial of the OX40 agonist ivuxolimab. These receptors were obtained from an adult with an advanced solid tumor such as melanoma, head and neck, liver or kidney cancer.

V usage is TRBV9 and J usage is TRBJ2-1, with 11 bases fitting TRBD2. Germline V gene data show CDR1 as SGDLS and CDR2 as YYNGEE. This CDR3 has 17 amino acids. Unmatched junction bases numbered 10, after V lost 6 bases and J lost 2 bases. The CDR3 nucleotides are TGTGCCAGCAACCAGGCAATAGCGGGGGGGCCCTACAATGAGCAGTTCTTC. This codes for CASNQAIAGGPYNEQFF.

V usage is TRBV27 and J usage is TRBJ2-6; tentative D call: TRBD1 (6 bases). CDR3 size: 14 residues. The germline V gene has CDR1 MNHEY and CDR2 SMNVEV (reference sequence). V was cut by 5 bases and J by 1 base, with 6 bases left in between. Here the CDR3 DNA reads TGTGCCAGCAGTAGGGGGTCTGGGGCCAACGTCCTGACTTTC. Translated: CASSRGSGANVLTF.

The chain combines TRBV29-1 with TRBJ1-1; D is undetermined. V lost 4 bases to trimming and J lost 0 bases, with 9 bases between them. CDR1 is SQVTM, CDR2 ANQGSEA, per germline. This CDR3 spans 13 amino acids. CDR3 nucleotide sequence: TGCAGCGTTGGTGGTCTTTTGAACACTGAAGCTTTCTTT. Its protein product is CSVGGLLNTEAFF.

The chain is built from TRBV11-2 and TRBJ1-3, with a possible D match to TRBD1 (6 bases). Per the germline V gene, CDR1 is SGHAT and CDR2 is FQNNGV. There are 16 residues in the CDR3. V shed 1 base and J shed 2 bases, with 12 bases lying between them. CDR3 in amino acids: CASSLGPGAAGNTIYF. The CDR3, as DNA: TGTGCCAGCAGCTTAGGGCCGGGGGCGGCTGGAAACACCATATATTTT. The full variable domain, its missing parts supplied by reference TRBV11-2 and TRBJ1-3, is EAGVAQSPRYKIIEKRQSVAFWCNPISGHATLYWYQQILGQGPKLLIQFQNNGVVDDSQLPKDRFSAERLKGVDSTLKIQPAKLEDSAVYLCASSLGPGAAGNTIYFGEGSWLTVV.

The chain links TRBV5-6 to TRBJ1-6; 7 bases fit TRBD1. The CDR3 length is 12 residues. V shed 1 base and J 14 bases; nucleotides not matched to a gene: 3. Germline CDR1 SGHDT, CDR2 YYEEEE. CDR3 residues: CASSLRGPTLHF. The CDR3 DNA sequence: TGTGCCAGCAGCTTGAGGGGGCCCACCCTCCACTTT. The entire variable domain, with the rest obtained from reference TRBV5-6 and TRBJ1-6, is as follows: DAGVTQSPTHLIKTRGQQVTLRCSPKSGHDTVSWYQQALGQGPQFIFQYYEEEERQRGNFPDRFSGHQFPNYSSELNVNALLLGDSALYLCASSLRGPTLHFGNGTRLTVT.

This clone came up once. The genes are TRBV6-1 and TRBJ1-6, with D possibly being TRBD1 (6 bases). The CDR3 has 19 amino acids. V was shortened by 0 bases and J by 3 bases, with 18 bases between the two germline ends. Per germline, CDR1 MNHNS and CDR2 SASEGT. The CDR3 reads CASSEALGDRTDYNSPLHF. Written as DNA, the CDR3 is TGTGCCAGCAGTGAAGCCCTGGGAGACAGGACCGACTATAATTCACCCCTCCACTTT.

This chain joins TRBV14 and TRBJ2-7, with D unresolved. Germline values: CDR1 SGHDN, CDR2 FVKESK. V lost 4 bases, J lost 4 bases, and 5 bases lay in between. The length of the CDR3 is 11 residues. The CDR3 region is CASSLGYEQYF. The CDR3 DNA reads TGTGCCAGCAGCCTTGGTTACGAGCAGTACTTC. Full variable domain (missing parts from reference TRBV14 and TRBJ2-7): EAGVTQFPSHSVIEKGQTVTLRCDPISGHDNLYWYRRVMGKEIKFLLHFVKESKQDESGMPNNRFLAERTGGTYSTLKVQPAELEDSGVYFCASSLGYEQYFGPGTRLTVT.

The chain links TRBV19 to TRBJ2-7, with 9 bases matching TRBD1. Germline values: CDR1 LNHDA, CDR2 SQIVND (reference sequence). The CDR3 totals 16 residues. Trimming at V came to 1 base and at J to 2 bases, leaving 6 bases not matched to a gene. CDR3: CASSIAFRTGAYEQYF. CDR3 sequence (DNA): TGTGCCAGTAGTATAGCCTTCCGGACAGGGGCCTACGAGCAGTACTTC.

The chain is built from TRBV5-1 and TRBJ2-7; TRBD1 might be the D (6 bases). The CDR3 totals 14 residues. The V end lost 4 bases, the J end lost 1 base, and 12 bases lay between the germline ends. Germline lookup yields CDR1 SGHRS and CDR2 YFSETQ. The CDR3 reads CASSHWTDSYEQYF. DNA of the CDR3: TGCGCCAGCAGCCACTGGACAGATTCCTACGAGCAGTACTTC.

This rearrangement joins TRBV5-1 to TRBJ1-2, with 9 bases aligning to TRBD1. The CDR3 sequence is 15 residues long. V dropped 4 bases and J dropped 7; count of bases not matched to a gene: 11. The germline gives CDR1 SGHRS, CDR2 YFSETQ. The CDR3 spells CASSPSIQGAGGYTF. CDR3 nucleotide sequence: TGCGCCAGCAGCCCATCAATACAGGGGGCGGGTGGCTACACCTTC.

The chain uses TRBV19 and TRBJ1-1; 8 bases align to TRBD1. The V and J ends lost 10 bases and 4 bases, in that order; junction bases with no gene match: 8. Germline lookup yields CDR1 LNHDA and CDR2 SQIVND (reference sequence). The CDR3 loop spans 13 amino acids. The chain's CDR3 is CATQITGGTEAFF. In DNA, the CDR3 is TGTGCCACTCAAATCACAGGGGGCACTGAAGCTTTCTTT.

The chain joins TRBV6-6 to TRBJ1-5, with 7 bases aligning to TRBD1. The CDR3 covers 15 residues. From germline, CDR1 is MNHNY and CDR2 SVGAGI (reference sequence). V shed 6 bases, J shed 1 base, and the junction held 6 bases outside the gene matches. CDR3 DNA: TGTGCCAGCAGACAACAGGGGACGAGCAATCAGCCCCAGCATTTT. This codes for CASRQQGTSNQPQHF.

The chain has TRBV7-8 and TRBJ2-3, with TRBD2 identical over 8 bases. Trimming at V came to 5 bases and at J to 2 bases, leaving 9 bases not matched to a gene. CDR3 length: 16 residues. Germline CDR1 and CDR2: SGHVS and FQNEAQ. CDR3 amino acids: CASSQLAGTNTDTQYF. Here the CDR3 DNA reads TGTGCCAGCAGCCAATTAGCGGGGACTAACACAGATACGCAGTATTTT.

V and J are TRBV25-1 and TRBJ2-1, with D hard to call. The V end was cut by 8 bases, the J end by 10 bases, with 9 bases between. Germline V gene data show CDR1 as MGHDK and CDR2 as SYGVNS. This CDR3 is built from 10 residues. CDR3 sequence (DNA): TGTGCCAGCGGCGCCCCAGAGCAGTTCTTC. Protein sequence: CASGAPEQFF.

The gene calls are TRBV15 and TRBJ2-3; D is unclear. From germline, CDR1 is LNHNV and CDR2 YYDKDF (reference sequence). This CDR3 region has 15 residues. V lost 4 bases and J lost 4, with 15 bases in between. The CDR3 reads CATSTSPPGADTQYF. For the CDR3, the DNA is TGTGCCACCAGCACCAGTCCTCCCGGAGCAGATACGCAGTATTTT.

The rearrangement joins TRBV7-2 to TRBJ1-2; 8 bases map to TRBD1. CDR3 length: 16 amino acids. V shed 1 base, J shed 7 bases, and the junction held 11 bases outside the gene matches. Per germline, CDR1 SGHTA and CDR2 FQGNSA. DNA for the CDR3: TGTGCCAGCAGCTTAGTTCCGGCAGGGGGCGAGGGTGGCTACACCTTC. It yields the protein CASSLVPAGGEGGYTF.

The chain combines TRBV7-8 with TRBJ2-3; no clear D. The CDR3 covers 12 residues. Trimming shortened V by 10 bases and J by 3 bases, and 11 bases separated the two germline ends. Germline assignment: CDR1 SGHVS and CDR2 FQNEAQ. DNA for the CDR3: TGTGCCACCTTTCTATGGACAGATACGCAGTATTTT. This codes for CATFLWTDTQYF.

The chain combines TRBV13 with TRBJ2-5, with D perhaps TRBD2 (6 bases). The J call may be incorrect, as the DNA end agrees better with TRBJ2-7. The CDR3 spans 14 residues. Germline V lookup: CDR1 PRHDT, CDR2 FYEKMQ (reference sequence). CDR3: CASSLGRGSYEQYF. The CDR3 region has the DNA TGTGCCAGCAGCTTAGGCCGGGGGTCCTACGAGCAGTACTTC.

Only one count was recorded for this clone. The chain combines TRBV14 with TRBJ1-5; D unresolved. V was clipped by 6 bases and J by 0 bases, with 6 bases between them. CDR1 SGHDN and CDR2 FVKESK come from the germline V gene. CDR3 length: 13 amino acids. This CDR3 reads CASSLYSNQPQHF. The CDR3 DNA sequence: TGTGCCAGCAGTCTGTATAGCAATCAGCCCCAGCATTTT. The full variable domain, its missing parts supplied by reference TRBV14 and TRBJ1-5, is EAGVTQFPSHSVIEKGQTVTLRCDPISGHDNLYWYRRVMGKEIKFLLHFVKESKQDESGMPNNRFLAERTGGTYSTLKVQPAELEDSGVYFCASSLYSNQPQHFGDGTRLSIL.

The chain employs TRBV7-9 and TRBJ1-4; 10 bases agree with TRBD1. V gave up 6 bases and J gave up 3 bases; unmatched junction bases: 10. Per germline, CDR1 SEHNR and CDR2 FQNEAQ (reference sequence). The CDR3 extends over 17 amino acids. The CDR3 is CASRSGQGSVANEKLFF. The CDR3 region has the DNA TGTGCCAGCAGGTCGGGACAGGGGTCGGTAGCTAATGAAAAACTGTTTTTT.

This chain joins TRBV6-5 and TRBJ2-7, with D hard to call. V lost 2 bases and J 2 bases, leaving 16 bases between the germline ends. The germline CDR1 and CDR2 sequences are MNHEY and SVGAGI. The CDR3 covers 16 residues. The CDR3 is CASSYRPKTPAYEQYF. As DNA, the CDR3 is TGTGCCAGCAGTTACAGACCTAAAACGCCCGCCTACGAGCAGTACTTC.

This sequence joins TRBV4-1 and TRBJ2-7; D call uncertain. V dropped 3 bases and J dropped 4 bases, with 10 bases sitting between them. The CDR3 has 13 amino acids. Germline values: CDR1 MGHRA, CDR2 YSYEKL. CDR3 sequence: CASSQAMGYEQYF. CDR3 in DNA: TGCGCCAGCAGCCAGGCAATGGGATACGAGCAGTACTTC.

By sample fraction, this clone is medium-sized. This chain connects TRBV9 to TRBJ2-3; TRBD2 matches at 14 bases. Germline values: CDR1 SGDLS, CDR2 YYNGEE. Trimming removed 3 bases from V and 8 bases from J; junction bases left unmatched: 11. The CDR3 loop spans 17 amino acids. In nucleotides, the CDR3 is TGTGCCAGCAGCGACTTGGGACTAGCGGGGGCACGGGCTACGCAGTATTTT. This codes for CASSDLGLAGARATQYF.

Concerning this clone itself: Compared with germline, one end of the junction differs, possibly owing to a read error. Other DNA sequences of this sample code for an identical CDR3. The chain combines TRBV5-1 with TRBJ1-6; TRBD1 is a possible D gene (6 bases). Germline V gives CDR1 SGHRS, CDR2 YFSETQ. The CDR3 has 14 amino acids. The CDR3 here is CASSLEGLGTPLHF. DNA for the CDR3: TGCGCCAGCAGCTTGGAAGGACTTGGGACACCTCTCCACTTT.

The V and J genes are TRBV19 and TRBJ2-2; D call uncertain. The CDR3 has 15 residues. The V and J ends lost 3 bases and 0 bases respectively, with 8 bases between them. Germline V gene data show CDR1 as LNHDA and CDR2 as SQIVND (reference sequence). In DNA form, the CDR3 reads TGTGCCAGTAGTATCCTTACAGCGAACACCGGGGAGCTGTTTTTT. Its translation: CASSILTANTGELFF.

V is TRBV4-3 and J is TRBJ1-5; D is undetermined. This CDR3 spans 15 amino acids. The germline V gene encodes CDR1 LGHNA and CDR2 YSLEER. Trimming removed 0 bases from V and 4 bases from J, with 10 bases in between. The chain's CDR3 is CASSQDSGINQPQHF. The CDR3 DNA reads as TGCGCCAGCAGCCAAGATTCGGGGATAAATCAGCCCCAGCATTTT.

The V gene is TRBV27, the J gene TRBJ1-2; 10 bases align to TRBD1. The CDR3 covers 17 residues. V trimming: 4 bases; J trimming: 5 bases; junction bases outside the gene matches: 13. CDR1 and CDR2 (germline): MNHEY, SMNVEV (reference sequence). In DNA form, the CDR3 reads TGTGCCAGCAGTTACTCAGTCGGGACAGGGGCCGGGTATGGCTACACCTTC. Amino acids: CASSYSVGTGAGYGYTF.